This TCR beta chain emerged from a study of CD8+ T cells in alopecia areata. General observations from the study: In scalp samples, resident alphabeta T cells of normal skin are also sequenced.

Alopecia areata patients provided lesional scalp punch biopsies and peripheral blood. CD4+ and CD8+ T cells were sorted from PBMCs stained for CD3, CD4 and CD8. CDR1 is PRHDT, CDR2 FYEKMQ, per germline (reference sequence). V was pared by 2 bases and J by 5 bases, with 7 bases between. The CDR3 contains 12 residues. Sequencing relied on a cDNA template that was reverse transcribed from extracted RNA. The protocol was immunoSEQ multiplex PCR, while the TCRdb copy is restricted to in-frame clones and leaves out a portion. Of tens of thousands of clones listed, 70% to 80% are singletons. As regards this clone: As yet, its antigen is unknown.

Sequencing input: NKG2D-low CD8+ T cells sorted from blood. The TCR was taken from a human donor with alopecia areata. This chain links TRBV13 with TRBJ2-7; D uncertain. The CDR3 nucleotides are TGTGCCAGCAGCTTAACCGCACACGAGCAGTACTTC. Translated, it gives CASSLTAHEQYF. The complete variable domain, with remaining parts taken from reference TRBV13 and TRBJ2-7, reads AAGVIQSPRHLIKEKRETATLKCYPIPRHDTVYWYQQGPGQDPQFLISFYEKMQSDKGSIPDRFSAQQFSDYHSELNMSSLELGDSALYFCASSLTAHEQYFGPGTRLTVT.